A selection of T cell receptor beta chains follows, all from one sample in a study of blood T cell repertoires in COVID-19. Sequenced by immunoSEQ multiplex PCR; TCRdb stores in-frame clones only, minus some. The table lists approximately 150,000 clones, about 86% of them singletons. Material: peripheral blood. The receptors come from an elderly woman with acute or convalescent COVID-19. The CDR3 runs from the conserved cysteine through the conserved F or W. Fields, in order: D gene, V gene, J gene, clone size, CDR3 protein, CDR3 DNA. The D gene is left open where the match is weak. Clone size is given for some rows only: seen once, a few or many times, or a class if the clone is expanded.

-	TRBV5-1	TRBJ1-2	-	CASSLYEGLGYTF	TGCGCCAGCAGCTTGTATGAGGGATTAGGCTACACCTTC
TRBD1	TRBV28	TRBJ2-1	-	CASSLGDRGRWNEQFF	TGTGCCAGCAGTTTAGGGGACAGGGGGCGGTGGAATGAGCAGTTCTTC
TRBD2	TRBV19	TRBJ2-1	few	CASSTSWRRGGPNEQFF	TGTGCCAGTAGTACCAGTTGGAGGCGGGGGGGCCCCAATGAGCAGTTCTTC
-	TRBV2	TRBJ1-1	-	CASRETGPGQTRGNTEAFF	TGTGCCAGCAGGGAGACTGGCCCGGGACAAACGAGGGGGAACACTGAAGCTTTCTTT
TRBD1	TRBV7-9	TRBJ1-1	-	CASSPRGHANTEAFF	TGTGCCAGCAGCCCGAGGGGGCATGCGAACACTGAAGCTTTCTTT
-	TRBV12-3/TRBV12-4	TRBJ1-6	-	CASSFPGGSPLHF	TGTGCCAGCAGTTTTCCCGGAGGTTCACCCCTCCACTTT
TRBD1	TRBV5-4	TRBJ2-2	few	CASSRGPGQTSNTGELFF	TGTGCCAGCAGCCGTGGACCGGGACAGACTTCGAACACCGGGGAGCTGTTTTTT
-	TRBV19	TRBJ2-2	-	CASRLSRAGELFF	TGTGCCAGTAGATTGTCCCGGGCCGGGGAGCTGTTTTTT
-	TRBV5-1	TRBJ1-3	-	CASSLTGSGNTIYF	TGCGCCAGCAGCTTGACCGGCTCTGGAAACACCATATATTTT
-	TRBV18	TRBJ1-5	-	CASSPFRVNSNQPQHF	TGTGCCAGCTCACCTTTCAGGGTAAATAGCAATCAGCCCCAGCATTTT
TRBD2	TRBV9	TRBJ2-3	-	CASSFQTGGVPDTQYF	TGTGCCAGCAGCTTTCAAACGGGGGGAGTGCCAGATACGCAGTATTTT
-	TRBV5-1	TRBJ2-1	-	CASSLGGGARIADEQFF	TGCGCCAGCAGCTTGGGAGGGGGGGCTCGGATTGCGGATGAGCAGTTCTTC
-	TRBV14	TRBJ2-5	-	CASSQERLETQYF	TGTGCCAGCAGCCAAGAACGGTTAGAGACCCAGTACTTC